This TCR beta chain was recorded in a study of blood T cell repertoires in COVID-19. The junction had 13 bases not matched to a gene; V was cut back by 5 bases and J by 6 bases. The CDR3 has 15 residues. Germline V lookup: CDR1 LGHDT, CDR2 YNNKEL (reference sequence). Original processing notes: Using reference gene primer amplification, nucleated cell counts were estimated. The protocol was immunoSEQ multiplex PCR, while the TCRdb copy is restricted to in-frame clones and leaves out a portion. V, J and clone size derive from that table, while D and trimming were established from the DNA sequence. This table holds about 150,000 clones, around 85% found once.

Sequenced: peripheral blood. The chain carries TRBV3-1 (or the pseudogene TRBV3-2) and TRBJ2-7, with 7 bases matching TRBD2. The receptor was isolated from a woman between 55 and 75 years old with acute or convalescent COVID-19. The CDR3 protein is CASSSAWGGFSEQYF. CDR3 DNA: TGTGCCAGCAGCTCCGCCTGGGGGGGTTTTTCCGAGCAGTACTTC.